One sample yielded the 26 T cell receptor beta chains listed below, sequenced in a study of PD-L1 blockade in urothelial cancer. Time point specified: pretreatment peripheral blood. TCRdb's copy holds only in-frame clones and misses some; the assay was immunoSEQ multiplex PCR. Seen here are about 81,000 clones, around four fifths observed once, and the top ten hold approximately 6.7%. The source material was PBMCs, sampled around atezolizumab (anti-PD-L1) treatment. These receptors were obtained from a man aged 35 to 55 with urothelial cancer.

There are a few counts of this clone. The CDR3 DNA reads TGTGCCAGCAGTTGGTCAGGGTTGGATACGCAGTATTTT. Encoded protein: CASSWSGLDTQYF. The chain employs TRBV27 and TRBJ2-3; D might be TRBD1 (5 bases). Trimming left V 4 bases short and J 6 bases short, with 11 bases between. The CDR3 has 13 amino acids. Germline-derived CDR1 and CDR2 are MNHEY and SMNVEV (reference sequence).

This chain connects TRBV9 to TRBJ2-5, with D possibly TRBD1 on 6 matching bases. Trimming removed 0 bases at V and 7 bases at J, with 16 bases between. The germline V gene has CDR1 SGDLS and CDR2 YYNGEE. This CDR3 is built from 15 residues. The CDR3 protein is CASSVGDNKGGTQYF. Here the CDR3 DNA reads TGTGCCAGCAGCGTAGGAGACAACAAAGGGGGGACCCAGTACTTC. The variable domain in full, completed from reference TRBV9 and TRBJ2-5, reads DSGVTQTPKHLITATGQRVTLRCSPRSGDLSVYWYQQSLDQGLQFLIQYYNGEERAKGNILERFSAQQFPDLHSELNLSSLELGDSALYFCASSVGDNKGGTQYFGPGTRLLVL.

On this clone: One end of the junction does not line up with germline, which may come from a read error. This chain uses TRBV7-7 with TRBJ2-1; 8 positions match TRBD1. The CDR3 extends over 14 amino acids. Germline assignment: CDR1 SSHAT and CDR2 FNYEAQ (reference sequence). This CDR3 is CASSPGQGSNEQFF. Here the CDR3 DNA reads TGTGCTAGCAGCCCCGGACAGGGTTCCAATGAGCAGTTCTTC.

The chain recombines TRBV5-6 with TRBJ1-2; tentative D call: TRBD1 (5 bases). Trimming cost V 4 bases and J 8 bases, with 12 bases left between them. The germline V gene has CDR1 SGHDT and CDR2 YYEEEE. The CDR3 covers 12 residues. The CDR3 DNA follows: TGTGCCAGCAGCGGAGGGGTGAGAGGCTACACCTTC. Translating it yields CASSGGVRGYTF.

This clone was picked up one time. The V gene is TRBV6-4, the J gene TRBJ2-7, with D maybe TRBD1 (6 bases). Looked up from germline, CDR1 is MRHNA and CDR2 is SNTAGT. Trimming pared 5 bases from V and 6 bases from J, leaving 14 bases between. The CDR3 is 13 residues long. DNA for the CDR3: TGTGCCAGCAGTTCTGGCAGGGGATCCGAGCAGTACTTC. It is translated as CASSSGRGSEQYF.

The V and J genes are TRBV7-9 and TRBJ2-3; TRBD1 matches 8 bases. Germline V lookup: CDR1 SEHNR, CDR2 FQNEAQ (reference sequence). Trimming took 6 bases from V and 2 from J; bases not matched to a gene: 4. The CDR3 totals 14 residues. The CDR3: CASSPDRATDTQYF. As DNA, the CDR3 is TGTGCCAGCAGTCCGGACAGGGCCACAGATACGCAGTATTTT.

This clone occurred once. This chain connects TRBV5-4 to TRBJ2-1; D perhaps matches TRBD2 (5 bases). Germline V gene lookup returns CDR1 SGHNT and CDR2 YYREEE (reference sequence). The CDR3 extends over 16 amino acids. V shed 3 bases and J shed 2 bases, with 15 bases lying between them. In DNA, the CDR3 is TGTGCCAGCAGCTCTGAGCACAGCGGCGCCTACAATGAGCAGTTCTTC. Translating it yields CASSSEHSGAYNEQFF.

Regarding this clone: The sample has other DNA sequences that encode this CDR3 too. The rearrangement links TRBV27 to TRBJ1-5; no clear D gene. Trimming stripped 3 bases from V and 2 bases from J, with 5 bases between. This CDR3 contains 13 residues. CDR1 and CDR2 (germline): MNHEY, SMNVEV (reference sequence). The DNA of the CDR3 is TGTGCCAGCAGTTTTAGAGGCAATCAGCCCCAGCATTTT. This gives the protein CASSFRGNQPQHF.

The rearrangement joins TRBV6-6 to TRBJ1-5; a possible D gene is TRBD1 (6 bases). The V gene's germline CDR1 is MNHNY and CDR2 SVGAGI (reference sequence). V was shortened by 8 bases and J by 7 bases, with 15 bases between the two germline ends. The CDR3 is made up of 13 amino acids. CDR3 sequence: CASVTGREQPQHF. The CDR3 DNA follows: TGTGCCAGCGTTACAGGGAGGGAACAGCCCCAGCATTTT.

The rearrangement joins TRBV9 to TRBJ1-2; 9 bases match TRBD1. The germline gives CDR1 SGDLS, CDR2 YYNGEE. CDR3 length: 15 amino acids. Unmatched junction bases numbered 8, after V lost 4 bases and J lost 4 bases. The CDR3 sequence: CASSPRTGDLYGYTF. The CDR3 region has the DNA TGTGCCAGCAGCCCGCGGACAGGGGACCTCTATGGCTACACCTTC.

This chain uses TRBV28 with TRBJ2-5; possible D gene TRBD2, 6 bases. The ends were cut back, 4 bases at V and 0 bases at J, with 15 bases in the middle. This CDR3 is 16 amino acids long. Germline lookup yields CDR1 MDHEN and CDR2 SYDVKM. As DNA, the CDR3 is TGTGCCAGCAGTTCCGACGGGGGACCCGACCAAGAGACCCAGTACTTC. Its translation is CASSSDGGPDQETQYF. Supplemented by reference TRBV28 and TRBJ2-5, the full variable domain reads DVKVTQSSRYLVKRTGEKVFLECVQDMDHENMFWYRQDPGLGLRLIYFSYDVKMKEKGDIPEGYSVSREKKERFSLILESASTNQTSMYLCASSSDGGPDQETQYFGPGTRLLVL.

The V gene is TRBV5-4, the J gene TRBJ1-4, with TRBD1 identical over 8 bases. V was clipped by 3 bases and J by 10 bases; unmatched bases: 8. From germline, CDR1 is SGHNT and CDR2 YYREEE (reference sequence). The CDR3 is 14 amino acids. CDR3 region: CASSSGQDFAKLFF. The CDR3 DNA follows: TGTGCCAGCAGCTCGGGACAGGATTTTGCAAAACTGTTTTTT.

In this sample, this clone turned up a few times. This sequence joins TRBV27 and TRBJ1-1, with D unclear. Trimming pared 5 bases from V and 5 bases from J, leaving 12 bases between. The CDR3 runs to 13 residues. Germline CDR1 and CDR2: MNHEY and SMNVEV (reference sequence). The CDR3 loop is CASSRQIRTEAFF. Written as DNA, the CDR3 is TGTGCCAGCAGTAGACAAATCAGGACTGAAGCTTTCTTT.

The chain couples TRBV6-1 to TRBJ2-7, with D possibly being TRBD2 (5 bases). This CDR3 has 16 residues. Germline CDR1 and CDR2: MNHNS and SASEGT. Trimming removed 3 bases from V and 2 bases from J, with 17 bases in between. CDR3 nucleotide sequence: TGTGCCAGCAGTGATATATGGAGGACTTCGACCTACGAGCAGTACTTC. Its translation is CASSDIWRTSTYEQYF.

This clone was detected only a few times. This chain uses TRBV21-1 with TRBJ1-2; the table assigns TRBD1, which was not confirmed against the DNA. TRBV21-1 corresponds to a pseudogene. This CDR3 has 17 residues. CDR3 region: CASSLPQMTGMNYGYTF. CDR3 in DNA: TGTGCCAGCAGTCTACCCCAAATGACAGGGATGAACTATGGCTACACCTTC.

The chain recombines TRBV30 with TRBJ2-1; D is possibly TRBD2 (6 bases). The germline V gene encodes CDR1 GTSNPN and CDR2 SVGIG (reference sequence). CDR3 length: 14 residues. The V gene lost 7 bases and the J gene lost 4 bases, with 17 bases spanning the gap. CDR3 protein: CAFGVGSGYNEQFF. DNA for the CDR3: TGTGCCTTTGGAGTCGGTAGCGGATACAATGAGCAGTTCTTC. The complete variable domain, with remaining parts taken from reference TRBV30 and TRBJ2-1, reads SQTIHQWPATLVQPVGSPLSLECTVEGTSNPNLYWYRQAAGRGLQLLFYSVGIGQISSEVPQNLSASRPQDRQFILSSKKLLLSDSGFYLCAFGVGSGYNEQFFGPGTRLTVL.

For the CDR3, the DNA is TGTGCCAGTACTGTACAGGGCGGCTACGAGCAGTACTTC. As protein: CASTVQGGYEQYF. This chain links TRBV19 with TRBJ2-7, with D possibly matching TRBD1 (6 bases). Germline assignment: CDR1 LNHDA and CDR2 SQIVND (reference sequence). The CDR3 length is 13 residues. Trimming took 7 bases from V and 3 from J, leaving 13 bases between them.

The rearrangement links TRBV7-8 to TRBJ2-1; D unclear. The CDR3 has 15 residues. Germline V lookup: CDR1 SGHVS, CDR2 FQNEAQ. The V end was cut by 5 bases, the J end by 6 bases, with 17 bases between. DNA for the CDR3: TGTGCCAGCAGCCGTCGGAATGGGCCCCTCAATGAGCAGTTCTTC. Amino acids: CASSRRNGPLNEQFF.

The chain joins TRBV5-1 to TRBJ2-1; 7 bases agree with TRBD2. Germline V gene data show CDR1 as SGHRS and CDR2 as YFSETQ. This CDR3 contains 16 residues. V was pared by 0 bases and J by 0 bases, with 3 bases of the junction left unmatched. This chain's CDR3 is CASSLGGGSSYNEQFF. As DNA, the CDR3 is TGCGCCAGCAGCTTGGGTGGCGGGAGCTCCTACAATGAGCAGTTCTTC.

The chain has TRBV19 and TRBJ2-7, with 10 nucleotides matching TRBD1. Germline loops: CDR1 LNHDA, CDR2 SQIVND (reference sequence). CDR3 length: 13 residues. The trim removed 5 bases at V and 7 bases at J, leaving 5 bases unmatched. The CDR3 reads CASSPGTGVEQYF. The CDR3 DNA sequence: TGTGCCAGTAGTCCCGGGACAGGGGTAGAGCAGTACTTC.

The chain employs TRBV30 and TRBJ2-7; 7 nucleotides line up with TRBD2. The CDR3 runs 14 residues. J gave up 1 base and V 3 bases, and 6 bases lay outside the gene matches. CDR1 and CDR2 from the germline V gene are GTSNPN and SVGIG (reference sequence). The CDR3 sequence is CAWSRTRPSYEQYF. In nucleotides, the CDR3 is TGTGCCTGGAGCCGGACTAGGCCTTCCTACGAGCAGTACTTC.

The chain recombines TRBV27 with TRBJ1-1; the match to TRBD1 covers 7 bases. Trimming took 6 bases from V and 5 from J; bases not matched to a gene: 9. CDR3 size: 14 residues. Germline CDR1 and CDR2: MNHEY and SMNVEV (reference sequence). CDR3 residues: CASSRDRVATEAFF. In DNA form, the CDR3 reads TGTGCCAGCAGCCGAGACAGGGTGGCGACTGAAGCTTTCTTT.

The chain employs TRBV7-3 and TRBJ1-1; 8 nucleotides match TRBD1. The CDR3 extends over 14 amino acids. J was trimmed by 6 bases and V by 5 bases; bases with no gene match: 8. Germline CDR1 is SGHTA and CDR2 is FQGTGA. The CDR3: CASSLTQGAAEAFF. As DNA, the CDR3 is TGTGCCAGCAGCCTCACCCAGGGGGCCGCTGAAGCTTTCTTT.

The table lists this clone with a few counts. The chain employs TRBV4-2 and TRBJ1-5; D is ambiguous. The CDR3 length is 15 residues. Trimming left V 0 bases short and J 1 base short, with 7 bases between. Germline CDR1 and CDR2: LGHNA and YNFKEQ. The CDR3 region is CASSQESGSNQPQHF. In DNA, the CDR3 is TGTGCCAGCAGCCAAGAGTCAGGCAGCAATCAGCCCCAGCATTTT.

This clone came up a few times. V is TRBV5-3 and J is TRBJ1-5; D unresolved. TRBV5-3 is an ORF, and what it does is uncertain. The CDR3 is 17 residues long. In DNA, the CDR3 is TGTGCTCTAAACCTTGGCCCGACCACGGCGGGAAATCAGCCCCAGCATTTT. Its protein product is CALNLGPTTAGNQPQHF.

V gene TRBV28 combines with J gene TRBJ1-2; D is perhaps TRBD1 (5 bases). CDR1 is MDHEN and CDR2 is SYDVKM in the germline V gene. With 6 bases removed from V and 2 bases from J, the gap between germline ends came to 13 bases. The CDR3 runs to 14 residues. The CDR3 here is CASRIVGVNYGYTF. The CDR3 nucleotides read TGTGCCAGCAGAATAGTAGGGGTGAACTATGGCTACACCTTC.